The rows below give T cell receptor beta chains drawn from one sample of a study of human T cells and chemical hapten exposure. Each CDR3 protein is one row after TCRdb ran MiXCR on the RACE reads. The sample lists 50,000 or so distinct CDR3 sequences; 9% to 10% were seen once. The source material was whole blood, sampled in connection with sensitization to the hapten diphenylcyclopropenone (DPC). The receptors derive from a woman between 40 and 50 years old with alopecia areata. Some clones in this sample may be carry-over from other donors' samples. The CDR3 runs from the conserved cysteine through the conserved F or W. Each record gives: clone size, J gene, V gene, D gene, CDR3 protein, CDR3 DNA. D genes are given only for firm matches. Clone size, where shown, is once, few, many, or a class for clones that have expanded.

- TRBJ2-7 TRBV4-3 TRBD2 CTSSPTSGGYYEQYF TGCACCAGCAGCCCAACTAGCGGGGGGTACTACGAGCAGTACTTC
- TRBJ2-1 TRBV9 TRBD1 CASSVLTGGHNEQFF TGTGCCAGCAGCGTTTTGACAGGGGGCCACAATGAGCAGTTCTTC
many TRBJ2-7 TRBV18 - CASSQGSTYEQYF TGTGCCAGCTCCCAGGGGTCTACCTACGAGCAGTACTTC
- TRBJ1-1 TRBV5-1 TRBD1 CASGTTGINTEAFF TGCGCCAGCGGGACGACAGGGATCAACACTGAAGCTTTCTTT
many TRBJ2-1 TRBV7-2 TRBD2 CASSPASGGYYNEQFF TGTGCCAGCAGTCCTGCTAGCGGGGGGTACTACAATGAGCAGTTCTTC
many TRBJ1-2 TRBV6-2/TRBV6-3 - CASSYAVREYGYTF TGTGCCAGCAGTTACGCAGTCCGGGAATATGGCTACACCTTC
few TRBJ2-2 TRBV14 - CASSQAWNTGELFF TGTGCCAGCAGCCAAGCTTGGAACACCGGGGAGCTGTTTTTT
- TRBJ1-4 TRBV7-9 - CASSLGIPNEKLFF TGTGCCAGCAGCTTGGGAATCCCTAATGAAAAACTGTTTTTT
few TRBJ2-1 TRBV6-2/TRBV6-3 - CASSYQVEDNEQFF TGTGCCAGCAGTTATCAGGTGGAGGACAATGAGCAGTTCTTC
- TRBJ1-2 TRBV30 - CAWSVRGPPSGYTF TGTGCCTGGAGTGTACGGGGGCCACCCTCTGGCTACACCTTC
- TRBJ1-5 TRBV7-6 - CARDPGGSRQPQHF TGTGCCAGGGACCCCGGGGGCTCGAGGCAGCCCCAGCATTTT
medium-sized TRBJ2-5 TRBV12-3/TRBV12-4 - CASSFRETQYF TGTGCCAGCAGTTTCCGCGAGACCCAGTACTTC
once TRBJ2-5 TRBV29-1 TRBD1 CSVVATGAETQYF TGCAGCGTTGTTGCCACAGGGGCTGAGACCCAGTACTTC
- TRBJ2-3 TRBV27 - CASSWAGTSTDTQYF TGTGCCAGCAGTTGGGCGGGGACTAGCACAGATACGCAGTATTTT
- TRBJ2-1 TRBV11-2 - CASSSLDSSYNEQFF TGTGCCAGCAGCTCGTTGGACAGCTCCTACAATGAGCAGTTCTTC
many TRBJ2-3 TRBV5-4 - CASSLADSFDTQYF TGTGCCAGCAGCTTGGCGGACAGTTTTGATACGCAGTATTTT
many TRBJ2-7 TRBV7-6 TRBD2 CASSLRRGGDYEQYF TGTGCCAGCAGCTTGCGGCGGGGGGGCGACTACGAGCAGTACTTC
- TRBJ2-4 TRBV7-9 - CASSSSTGLTNIQYF TGTGCCAGCAGTTCGTCCACAGGGTTGACAAACATTCAGTACTTC
- TRBJ2-7 TRBV4-3 - CASSQDKDSSYEQYF TGCGCCAGCAGCCAAGATAAGGACAGCTCCTACGAGCAGTACTTC
many TRBJ2-2 TRBV3-1 - CASSQGSRETGELFF TGTGCCAGCAGCCAGGGCTCTCGGGAAACCGGGGAGCTGTTTTTT
few TRBJ2-1 TRBV7-2 - CASSTPGSRYNEQFF TGTGCCAGCAGCACCCCGGGGTCCCGCTACAATGAGCAGTTCTTC
few TRBJ2-3 TRBV6-4 TRBD2 CASSAAGGHDTQYF TGTGCCAGCAGTGCGGCGGGGGGGCATGATACGCAGTATTTT
- TRBJ2-1 TRBV18 - CASSPRDSGANEQFF TGTGCCAGCTCACCCCGGGACTCAGGGGCGAATGAGCAGTTCTTC
few TRBJ1-1 TRBV12-2 - CASRLLQGQNTEAFF TGTGCAAGTCGCCTATTACAGGGACAGAACACTGAAGCTTTCTTT
once TRBJ1-4 TRBV6-5 - CVSSGTTNEKLFF TGTGTCAGTTCCGGGACAACAAATGAAAAACTGTTTTTT
once TRBJ1-1 TRBV5-6 - CASSWTMNTEAFF TGTGCCAGCAGCTGGACCATGAACACTGAAGCTTTCTTT
many TRBJ2-3 TRBV15 - CATSRDRRGATDTQYF TGTGCCACCAGCAGAGATCGTAGGGGCGCGACAGATACGCAGTATTTT
once TRBJ1-2 TRBV7-9 - CASSNFHYGYTF TGTGCCAGCAGTAATTTTCACTATGGCTACACCTTC
many TRBJ1-4 TRBV19 - CASSTGIAGSEKLFF TGTGCCAGTAGTACCGGGATCGCGGGTAGTGAAAAACTGTTTTTT
many TRBJ2-2 TRBV28 - CASSFSTRGNTGELFF TGTGCCAGCAGTTTTTCCACTAGGGGTAACACCGGGGAGCTGTTTTTT
many TRBJ2-4 TRBV20-1 TRBD2 CSARERGTKNIQYF TGCAGTGCTAGAGAGCGGGGGACCAAAAACATTCAGTACTTC
- TRBJ1-1 TRBV29-1 - CSVDPNTEAFF TGCAGCGTTGACCCAAACACTGAAGCTTTCTTT
many TRBJ2-3 TRBV3-1 - CASSQGRRDGGPDTQYF TGTGCCAGCAGCCAAGGGCGGAGGGACGGGGGACCAGATACGCAGTATTTT
many TRBJ1-4 TRBV20-1 - CSARSAGIPDEKLFF TGCAGTGCTAGATCCGCAGGGATCCCTGATGAAAAACTGTTTTTT
- TRBJ1-1 TRBV5-4 - CASSFDIANTEAFF TGTGCCAGCAGCTTCGACATTGCGAACACTGAAGCTTTCTTT
many TRBJ1-6 TRBV6-2/TRBV6-3 TRBD1 CATGQGNSPLHF TGTGCCACCGGACAGGGGAATTCACCCCTCCACTTT
- TRBJ2-3 TRBV4-1 TRBD2 CASSQDSGGGFTDTQYF TGCGCCAGCAGCCAAGATTCGGGCGGGGGGTTCACAGATACGCAGTATTTT
many TRBJ1-1 TRBV19 - CASSIRATGPIKSTEAFF TGTGCCAGTAGTATACGGGCGACTGGACCCATAAAGAGTACTGAAGCTTTCTTT
many TRBJ1-2 TRBV29-1 - CSARTVGGYTF TGCAGCGCCCGGACTGTCGGGGGCTACACCTTC
many TRBJ1-3 TRBV7-9 - CASSNAGIGSGNTIYF TGTGCCAGCAGCAACGCAGGCATAGGAAGTGGAAACACCATATATTTT
- TRBJ2-7 TRBV28 TRBD2 CASSWKRGGREDEQYF TGTGCCAGCAGTTGGAAGCGGGGGGGCCGCGAGGACGAGCAGTACTTC
once TRBJ2-4 TRBV4-1 TRBD2 CASSQAGLAGAGAKNIQYF TGCGCCAGCAGCCAAGCGGGCCTAGCGGGGGCTGGAGCCAAAAACATTCAGTACTTC
- TRBJ2-3 TRBV29-1 - CSVARGAGTDTQYF TGCAGCGTCGCCCGAGGGGCAGGCACAGATACGCAGTATTTT
- TRBJ2-7 TRBV5-1 - CASSPDAPYEQYF TGCGCCAGCAGCCCCGACGCACCCTACGAGCAGTACTTC
few TRBJ1-1 TRBV6-4 TRBD1 CASSDGTGGAAEAFF TGTGCCAGCAGCGATGGGACAGGGGGCGCAGCTGAAGCTTTCTTT
many TRBJ2-1 TRBV7-8 TRBD2 CASSLVMTSWGEQFF TGTGCCAGCAGCTTAGTCATGACTAGCTGGGGCGAGCAGTTCTTC
few TRBJ1-2 TRBV12-3/TRBV12-4 - CASRDRGREYYGYTF TGTGCCAGCAGAGACCGGGGCAGGGAGTATTATGGCTACACCTTC
many TRBJ2-3 TRBV6-6 - CASTYRGTDTQYF TGTGCCAGCACCTACAGGGGCACAGATACGCAGTATTTT
- TRBJ1-1 TRBV12-3/TRBV12-4 - CASRPSGENTEAFF TGTGCCAGCAGGCCCTCAGGGGAAAACACTGAAGCTTTCTTT
- TRBJ1-5 TRBV6-5 TRBD1 CATKAGDSHQPQHF TGTGCCACCAAAGCAGGGGACAGCCATCAGCCCCAGCATTTT